This is a list of T cell receptor beta chains from one sample in a study of blood T cell repertoires in COVID-19. TCRdb's copy holds only in-frame clones and misses some; the assay was immunoSEQ multiplex PCR. The repertoire holds roughly 210,000 clones, with roughly 84% as singletons. The sample comprised PBMCs or T cells enriched from blood (not recorded which). The source is a man younger than 40 in a cohort exposed to, infected with or recovered from COVID-19 (not recorded which). Both conserved end residues are part of each CDR3. D genes are given only for firm matches. Part of the rows lack a size; the others show once, few, many or a class for expanded clones.

CDR3 length,V gene,J gene,D gene,clone size,CDR3 protein,CDR3 DNA
16,TRBV7-9,TRBJ2-1,-,once,CASSDRQDHSYNEQFF,TGTGCCAGCAGCGACCGACAGGACCACTCCTACAATGAGCAGTTCTTC
14,TRBV4-2,TRBJ2-3,-,once,CASRVLGGPDTQYF,TGTGCCAGCCGAGTTTTGGGGGGTCCAGATACGCAGTATTTT
15,TRBV27,TRBJ2-5,-,-,CASSLRGYFQETQYF,TGTGCCAGCAGTTTACGGGGGTACTTCCAAGAGACCCAGTACTTC
15,TRBV28,TRBJ2-1,-,-,CASSLVEHSYNEQFF,TGTGCCAGCAGTTTAGTGGAGCACTCCTACAATGAGCAGTTCTTC
20,TRBV7-3,TRBJ2-6,-,-,CASSLGVRDTSYQSANVLTF,TGTGCCAGCAGCTTAGGGGTTCGGGACACCTCTTACCAGTCGGCCAACGTCCTGACTTTC
16,TRBV7-2,TRBJ1-2,TRBD1,-,CASSRRGTAKQGGYTF,TGTGCCAGCAGCCGGAGAGGGACAGCAAAACAGGGTGGCTACACCTTC
15,TRBV5-1,TRBJ1-5,TRBD1,few,CASSLGDRRDQPQHF,TGCGCCAGCAGCTTGGGGGACAGGCGGGATCAGCCCCAGCATTTT
15,TRBV19,TRBJ2-3,TRBD1,-,CASSTNRGTADTQYF,TGTGCCAGTAGTACAAACAGGGGGACGGCAGATACGCAGTATTTT
15,TRBV7-7,TRBJ2-7,TRBD2,-,CASSPGGSYPREQYF,TGTGCTAGCTCCCCGGGGGGATCGTACCCTAGGGAGCAGTACTTC
14,TRBV18,TRBJ2-7,TRBD1,once,CASSPQGDTYEQYF,TGTGCCAGCTCACCCCAGGGGGACACCTACGAGCAGTACTTC
17,TRBV27,TRBJ2-1,TRBD2,-,CASIITPSAGGAVEQFF,TGTGCCAGCATCATTACTCCCTCCGCGGGAGGAGCGGTTGAGCAGTTCTTC
15,TRBV7-9,TRBJ2-7,-,-,CASSPLLTGSYEQYF,TGTGCCAGCAGCCCCCTCCTAACAGGGTCCTACGAGCAGTACTTC
12,TRBV5-1,TRBJ2-7,-,-,CASSPPGNEQYF,TGCGCCAGCAGCCCCCCGGGAAACGAGCAGTACTTC
13,TRBV6-5,TRBJ2-1,-,once,CASSYDSRGEQFF,TGTGCCAGCAGTTACGACTCACGGGGTGAGCAGTTCTTC
12,TRBV6-5,TRBJ1-2,-,-,CASTGYGYGYTF,TGTGCCAGCACGGGGTATGGCTATGGCTACACCTTC
14,TRBV3-1/TRBV3-2,TRBJ1-6,-,-,CASSTGLLDSPLHF,TGTGCCAGCAGTACTGGGCTTTTAGATTCACCCCTCCACTTT
14,TRBV5-1,TRBJ2-2,-,-,CASSLDRSTGELFF,TGCGCCAGCAGCTTGGACAGATCCACCGGGGAGCTGTTTTTT
14,TRBV28,TRBJ1-1,TRBD1,few,CASSPDRGRTEAFF,TGTGCCAGCAGCCCGGACAGGGGGCGGACTGAAGCTTTCTTT
14,TRBV12-1,TRBJ1-5,-,-,CASSLQGYYQPQHF,TGTGCCAGCAGCCTACAGGGTTACTATCAGCCCCAGCATTTT
11,TRBV7-9,TRBJ2-4,-,-,CASSSSSVLYF,TGTGCCAGCAGCTCCTCTAGCGTCTTGTACTTC
15,TRBV19,TRBJ1-5,-,-,CASRTSQGSNQPQHF,TGTGCCAGTAGGACTTCACAGGGTAGCAATCAGCCCCAGCATTTT
15,TRBV4-3,TRBJ2-7,TRBD1,-,CASSQGQGVSYEQYF,TGCGCCAGCAGCCAAGGACAGGGGGTATCCTACGAGCAGTACTTC
15,TRBV29-1,TRBJ2-2,TRBD1,once,CSANTGTGTTGELFF,TGCAGCGCGAACACCGGGACAGGGACCACCGGGGAGCTGTTTTTT
15,TRBV5-1,TRBJ2-7,TRBD2,once,CASSPRTSGSYEQYF,TGCGCCAGCAGCCCCCGGACTAGCGGGAGCTACGAGCAGTACTTC